Below, 4 T cell receptor beta chains from the same sample are listed, as sequenced in a study of stem cell transplantation in POMP-related autoinflammatory disease. Sequencing used immunoSEQ multiplex PCR; TCRdb keeps in-frame clones, though not all of them. The table includes 6,500 to 10,000 clones, about 90% detected once. The sample consisted of CD8+ T cells from PBMCs, taken after stem cell transplantation. The source is a human patient with POMP-related autoinflammation and immune dysregulation (PRAID). Part of the T cells may come from the graft donor.

The chain recombines TRBV5-5 with TRBJ1-6; D may be TRBD1 (5 bases). Germline lookup yields CDR1 SGHKS and CDR2 YYEKEE (reference sequence). With 5 bases removed from V and 7 bases from J, the gap between germline ends came to 13 bases. The CDR3 runs 14 residues. CDR3 sequence: CASRSSRGNSPLHF. CDR3 nucleotide sequence: TGTGCCAGCAGGTCATCTCGGGGGAATTCACCCCTCCACTTT.

The chain uses TRBV28 and TRBJ2-7; perhaps TRBD2 as D (6 bases). Per germline, CDR1 MDHEN and CDR2 SYDVKM. V was trimmed by 2 bases and J by 6 bases, leaving 11 bases between them. The CDR3 sequence is 13 residues long. The CDR3, as DNA: TGTGCCAGCAGTTTACGGGACTTTGGCGAGCAGTACTTC. This encodes CASSLRDFGEQYF.

The chain is built from TRBV27 and TRBJ2-1, with D perhaps TRBD1 or TRBD2 (5 bases each). CDR1 is MNHEY and CDR2 is SMNVEV in the germline V gene (reference sequence). The CDR3 is 13 residues long. Trimming cost V 5 bases and J 6 bases, with 11 bases left between them. CDR3 nucleotide sequence: TGTGCCAGCAGTAGTTCAGGGACCAATGAGCAGTTCTTC. As protein: CASSSSGTNEQFF.

The rearrangement joins TRBV5-5 to TRBJ1-5; D is undetermined. In germline, CDR1 is SGHKS, CDR2 YYEKEE (reference sequence). This CDR3 region has 13 residues. Trimming cost V 0 bases and J 6 bases, with 7 bases left between them. DNA for the CDR3: TGTGCCAGCAGCTTGGCGCGTTCTCAGCCCCAGCATTTT. Encoded protein: CASSLARSQPQHF.